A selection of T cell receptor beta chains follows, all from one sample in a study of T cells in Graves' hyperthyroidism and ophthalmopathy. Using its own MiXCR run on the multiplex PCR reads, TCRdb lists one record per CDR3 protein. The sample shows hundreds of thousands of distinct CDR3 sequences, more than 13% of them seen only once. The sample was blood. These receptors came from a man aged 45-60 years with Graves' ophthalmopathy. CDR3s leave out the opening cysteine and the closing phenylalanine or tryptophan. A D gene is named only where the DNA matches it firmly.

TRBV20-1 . SALPFVREGGETQY
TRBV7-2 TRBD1 ASSLEGQSLYEQY
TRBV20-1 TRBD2 SARDGTSGVTGELF
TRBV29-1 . SAHRETQY
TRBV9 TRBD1 ASSEGAGGETQY
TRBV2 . ASSEALAGMGDTQY
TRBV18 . ASRNGDSYEQY
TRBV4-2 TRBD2 ASSQGSASGRAVGEQF
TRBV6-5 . ASSYSWGHSYNEQF
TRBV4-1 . ASSQGFHTEAF
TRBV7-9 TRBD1 ASSPEGGGAYSPLH
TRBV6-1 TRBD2 ASIPSGRDYEQY
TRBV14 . ASRTPTGSNEKLF
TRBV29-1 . SVVLANNEQF
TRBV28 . ASSLNSLSGNTIY
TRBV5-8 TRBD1 ASSTGGYWEETQY
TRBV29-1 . SVEAAGRDTQY
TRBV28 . ASREQGWEKLF
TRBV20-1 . SARDPLGAKNIQY
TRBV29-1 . SHDLSVDNEQF
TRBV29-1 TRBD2 SVGLLAGGPYNEQF
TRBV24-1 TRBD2 ATSDRTGTSVADTQY
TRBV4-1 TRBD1 ASSQEDRGLAF
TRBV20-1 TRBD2 SAPPWASGGQETQY
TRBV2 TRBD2 ASSVLIGGSRELF
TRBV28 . TSSLPVGGSQPQH
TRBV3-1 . ASSQVPGRDGGYT
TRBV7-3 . ASSSPFGNEQF
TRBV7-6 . ASSFTARGRRNTEAF
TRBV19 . ASSIGRWDTEAF
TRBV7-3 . ASSRELGRGYT
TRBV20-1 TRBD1 SARAWGQVSYNEQF
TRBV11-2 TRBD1 ASSKSPGQSEAF
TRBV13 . ASSLKGAHEQY
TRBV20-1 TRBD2 SALSGTSAAYEQY
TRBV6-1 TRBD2 ASRGLAGLNIQY
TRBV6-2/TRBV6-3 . ASSYLVTVDYGYT
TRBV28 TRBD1 ASRPGTGVYEQY
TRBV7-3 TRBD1 ASSSTGAGELF
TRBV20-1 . SARDRVLAQETQY
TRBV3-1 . ASSQDSIAEQY
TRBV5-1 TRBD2 ASSLHQTSGRNNEQF
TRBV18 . ASSPGHLNTEAF
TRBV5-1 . ASSLLTGRNTEAF
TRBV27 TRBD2 ASSFGTSGSVQY
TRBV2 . ASSEAKGFGTDTQY
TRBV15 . ATSRDKLGKINEQF
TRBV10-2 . ASSGTRSYGYT
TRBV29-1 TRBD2 SAVAGANEQF
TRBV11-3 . ASSFGQPYEQY
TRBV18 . ASSPPFDYGYT
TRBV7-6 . ASSLNTYYGYT
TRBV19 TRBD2 AGSGRSGDTQY
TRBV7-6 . ASSLQVEAEAF
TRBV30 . AWSVQLLNEQF
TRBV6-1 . ASRMGHRVFGYT